The present TCR beta chain was sequenced within a study of Graves' ophthalmopathy and Graves' hyperthyroidism. Amplifying from RNA transcripts, the study obtained TCR beta CDR3 regions. The workflow started with a first-round RT-PCR run with HTBI primers and then moved on to a second-round multiplex PCR. TCRdb redid the calling of the multiplex PCR reads with MiXCR, one entry per CDR3 protein. The data show fewer than 400,000 distinct CDR3 sequences, 15% to 20% seen once. The CDR3 covers 17 residues. V lost 0 bases, J lost 0 bases, and 14 bases lay in between. Per the germline V gene, CDR1 is MNHEY and CDR2 is SVGEGT. This clonotype has a handful of counts.

The TCR originated in a woman aged 18-29 years with Graves' ophthalmopathy. The rearrangement uses TRBV6-2 or TRBV6-3 and TRBJ1-1; D call uncertain. The source material was peripheral blood. The chain's CDR3 is CASSYSITDLLNTEAFF. Written as DNA, the CDR3 is TGTGCCAGCAGTTACTCGATAACGGATTTACTGAACACTGAAGCTTTCTTT.